The 25 T cell receptor beta chains below come from one sample, sequenced in a study of identical twins. A single record per CDR3 protein comes from TCRdb applying MiXCR to the 5' RACE reads. The sample lists about 520,000 distinct CDR3 sequences; 22% were seen once. This sample also appeared in a second study, on T cells expressing NK-cell markers.

Sequencing was carried out using CD4+ T cells sorted from blood. The origin of the receptors is a woman aged 18-30 years in good health.

This rearrangement joins TRBV20-1 to TRBJ2-3; 8 nucleotides align to TRBD1. The CDR3 has 14 amino acids. Unmatched junction bases numbered 7, after V lost 7 bases and J lost 1 base. Germline loops: CDR1 DFQATT, CDR2 SNEGSKA (reference sequence). The CDR3 region is CSGPGGPGTDTQYF. DNA of the CDR3: TGCAGTGGTCCAGGGGGCCCCGGCACAGATACGCAGTATTTT.

In this sample, this clonotype turned up a few times. The V and J genes are TRBV20-1 and TRBJ1-4; 11 bases are shared with TRBD1. The length of the CDR3 is 14 residues. The ends lost 4 bases at V and 7 bases at J; junction bases unmatched: 5. Per germline, CDR1 DFQATT and CDR2 SNEGSKA (reference sequence). The CDR3: CSAIRTGGFEKLFF. The DNA of the CDR3 is TGCAGTGCTATCCGGACAGGGGGCTTTGAAAAACTGTTTTTT.

The CDR3: CASSLAPPGGGETQYF. The CDR3 DNA reads TGTGCCAGCAGCTTAGCGCCACCAGGGGGAGGCGAGACCCAGTACTTC. The chain couples TRBV7-2 to TRBJ2-5, with D maybe TRBD1 (7 bases). V gave up 0 bases and J gave up 5 bases, with 16 bases separating them. This CDR3 is built from 16 residues. Per the germline V gene, CDR1 is SGHTA and CDR2 is FQGNSA.

Written as DNA, the CDR3 is TGCAGTGCCCGAAGCAGAACCAACTCCTACAATGAGCAGTTCTTC. This encodes CSARSRTNSYNEQFF. The chain couples TRBV20-1 to TRBJ2-1; D is unclear. V lost 6 bases and J lost 0, with 15 bases in between. The CDR3 extends over 15 amino acids. Per the germline V gene, CDR1 is DFQATT and CDR2 is SNEGSKA (reference sequence).

CDR3: CSVQKLATKNIQYF. DNA for the CDR3: TGCAGCGTCCAAAAACTAGCGACCAAAAACATTCAGTACTTC. V is TRBV29-1 and J is TRBJ2-4; 7 bases map to TRBD2. The CDR3 extends over 14 amino acids. The ends lost 6 bases at V and 2 bases at J; junction bases unmatched: 7. Germline V gives CDR1 SQVTM, CDR2 ANQGSEA.

This clonotype was seen a few times. The chain links TRBV25-1 to TRBJ2-5, with D hard to call. V lost 8 bases, J lost 0 bases, and 10 bases lay in between. The CDR3 length is 13 residues. The germline V gene encodes CDR1 MGHDK and CDR2 SYGVNS. DNA of the CDR3: TGTGCCAGCTCTAAACTGTACCAAGAGACCCAGTACTTC. Translated, it gives CASSKLYQETQYF.

This clonotype was found a few times. The chain recombines TRBV20-1 with TRBJ2-1, with D tentatively TRBD1 (5 bases). The germline gives CDR1 DFQATT, CDR2 SNEGSKA (reference sequence). Trimming pared 4 bases from V and 9 bases from J, leaving 16 bases between. There are 13 residues in the CDR3. In DNA, the CDR3 is TGCAGTGCTACAGGGTGGGGCCGGGCTGAGCAGTTCTTC. This translates into CSATGWGRAEQFF.

This clonotype was seen more than once but under ten times. CDR3 bases: TGCAGTGCTAGAGGGGCGGGGCAGAACACCGGGGAGCTGTTTTTT. It yields the protein CSARGAGQNTGELFF. The J gene is TRBJ2-2, the V gene TRBV20-1, with a possible D match to TRBD2 (6 bases). The CDR3 is 15 amino acids. CDR1 and CDR2 from the germline V gene are DFQATT and SNEGSKA (reference sequence). The V gene lost 1 base and the J gene lost 1 base, with 10 bases spanning the gap.

This clonotype was counted at least ten times. The chain is built from TRBV5-1 and TRBJ2-3; no clear D. This CDR3 is built from 11 residues. V dropped 3 bases and J dropped 6 bases, with 5 bases sitting between them. Germline-derived CDR1 and CDR2 are SGHRS and YFSETQ. DNA of the CDR3: TGCGCCAGCAGCTCGGAGGATACGCAGTATTTT. It yields the protein CASSSEDTQYF.

The chain has TRBV30 and TRBJ1-1; TRBD1 matches 10 bases. The CDR3 runs to 14 residues. Germline V lookup: CDR1 GTSNPN, CDR2 SVGIG (reference sequence). The ends lost 7 bases at V and 1 base at J; junction bases unmatched: 6. In DNA form, the CDR3 reads TGTGCCTCGGACAGGGGGAACTCGAACACTGAAGCTTTCTTT. It yields the protein CASDRGNSNTEAFF. Filled out from reference TRBV30 and TRBJ1-1, the complete variable domain reads SQTIHQWPATLVQPVGSPLSLECTVEGTSNPNLYWYRQAAGRGLQLLFYSVGIGQISSEVPQNLSASRPQDRQFILSSKKLLLSDSGFYLCASDRGNSNTEAFFGQGTRLTVV.

At least ten counts were recorded for this clonotype. In DNA form, the CDR3 reads TGCGCCAGCATGAACCCGCTCGGACAGCCCCAGCATTTT. Translating gives CASMNPLGQPQHF. The chain couples TRBV5-1 to TRBJ1-5, with D unclear. CDR1 is SGHRS and CDR2 is YFSETQ in the germline V gene. The CDR3 loop spans 13 amino acids. V shed 6 bases and J shed 7 bases, with 14 bases lying between them.

The chain joins TRBV5-6 to TRBJ2-1, with 9 positions matching TRBD2. Looked up from germline, CDR1 is SGHDT and CDR2 is YYEEEE. V lost 0 bases to trimming and J lost 0 bases; unmatched junction nucleotides: 4. This CDR3 contains 17 residues. The CDR3 is CASSLEPSGDSYNEQFF. The CDR3 DNA reads as TGTGCCAGCAGCTTGGAGCCTAGCGGGGACTCCTACAATGAGCAGTTCTTC.

A few counts support this clonotype. This chain links TRBV12-3 or TRBV12-4 with TRBJ1-6; D is ambiguous. The CDR3 is 15 amino acids. The V and J ends lost 4 bases and 8 bases respectively, with 15 bases between them. CDR3 sequence (DNA): TGTGCCAGCAGTTCCACCGGCCGATCCGATTCACCCCTCCACTTT. Protein product: CASSSTGRSDSPLHF.

The CDR3 spells CASSSAGGGEAFF. In DNA, the CDR3 is TGCGCCAGCAGCTCAGCGGGGGGCGGCGAAGCTTTCTTT. The chain joins TRBV5-1 to TRBJ1-1, with D possibly matching TRBD1 (6 bases). The CDR3 totals 13 residues. CDR1 is SGHRS, CDR2 YFSETQ, per germline. The V and J ends lost 3 bases and 8 bases respectively, with 14 bases between them.

At least ten counts were recorded for this clonotype. The genes are TRBV12-3 or TRBV12-4 and TRBJ2-1; D perhaps matches TRBD1 (6 bases). This CDR3 comprises 16 residues. Between the trimmed V and J ends, which lost 3 bases and 4 bases, there was a span of 16 bases. Here the CDR3 DNA reads TGTGCCAGCAGTTTCAGTCTTCGGGACACTTACAATGAGCAGTTCTTC. It yields the protein CASSFSLRDTYNEQFF.

V usage is TRBV4-3 and J usage is TRBJ2-1; D perhaps matches TRBD2 (5 bases). CDR3 length: 14 amino acids. Germline CDR1 is LGHNA and CDR2 is YSLEER. The germline V and J ends were trimmed by 2 bases and 9 bases, with 14 bases remaining between them. The CDR3 sequence is CASSQISPRGEQFF. CDR3 coding DNA: TGCGCCAGCAGCCAAATTTCCCCCCGGGGTGAGCAGTTCTTC.

This clonotype was found a few times. The chain joins TRBV20-1 to TRBJ2-5, with D perhaps being TRBD1 or TRBD2 (5 bases each). Germline V gives CDR1 DFQATT, CDR2 SNEGSKA (reference sequence). This CDR3 region has 13 residues. Trimming cost V 4 bases and J 2 bases, with 11 bases left between them. Here the CDR3 reads CSANRDVQETQYF. The CDR3 DNA reads TGCAGTGCTAACCGGGACGTACAAGAGACCCAGTACTTC.

J is TRBJ2-4 and V is TRBV5-1; either TRBD1 or TRBD2 may supply D (7 bases each). Deletions cut 3 bases from V and 8 bases from J, with 12 bases between. Germline loops: CDR1 SGHRS, CDR2 YFSETQ. The CDR3 has 13 amino acids. The CDR3 bases are TGCGCCAGCAGCTCGCAGGGGGGGGACATTCAGTACTTC. Residues: CASSSQGGDIQYF.

This clonotype was detected a few times. The CDR3 nucleotides read TGCGCCAGCAGCTTGTATATCGGGGGGGCAGGTGAGCAGTTCTTC. Residues: CASSLYIGGAGEQFF. V and J are TRBV5-1 and TRBJ2-1, with 8 positions matching TRBD2. In germline, CDR1 is SGHRS, CDR2 YFSETQ. The V segment lost 1 base and the J segment 9 bases; nucleotides outside the gene matches: 9. This CDR3 has 15 residues.

The genes are TRBV12-3 or TRBV12-4 and TRBJ1-4; D is undetermined. The V and J ends lost 3 bases and 6 bases respectively, with 11 bases between them. The CDR3 sequence is 14 residues long. The CDR3 bases are TGTGCCAGCAGTTTTTCCGGGCGGGATGAAAAACTGTTTTTT. Its protein is CASSFSGRDEKLFF.

This chain joins TRBV9 and TRBJ2-3; 11 nucleotides match TRBD2. The V gene's germline CDR1 is SGDLS and CDR2 YYNGEE. J gave up 2 bases and V 4 bases, and 3 bases lay outside the gene matches. The CDR3 has 15 amino acids. CDR3 amino acids: CASSILAGATDTQYF. DNA for the CDR3: TGTGCCAGCAGCATACTAGCGGGGGCCACAGATACGCAGTATTTT.

Many counts were recorded for this clonotype. The genes are TRBV7-2 and TRBJ2-5; 7 nucleotides align to TRBD2. The germline V gene encodes CDR1 SGHTA and CDR2 FQGNSA. CDR3 length equals 14 residues. V gave up 5 bases and J gave up 5 bases; unmatched junction bases: 8. The CDR3 DNA follows: TGTGCCAGCAGCCATAGGACTAGTTGGGAGACCCAGTACTTC. It is translated as CASSHRTSWETQYF.

The rearrangement links TRBV5-1 to TRBJ2-7, with D uncertain. V was pared by 0 bases and J by 7 bases, with 14 bases between. The CDR3 is 14 residues long. Germline assignment: CDR1 SGHRS and CDR2 YFSETQ. CDR3 bases: TGCGCCAGCAGCTTGGGGACCTTGAAGCTAGAGCAGTACTTC. Its protein is CASSLGTLKLEQYF.

The gene calls are TRBV30 and TRBJ1-1; possible D gene TRBD1, 5 bases. Germline V gene data show CDR1 as GTSNPN and CDR2 as SVGIG (reference sequence). The CDR3 is 15 residues long. Trimming left V 1 base short and J 1 base short, with 13 bases between. Here the CDR3 DNA reads TGTGCCTGGAGTGCGTGGGACCGCCCGAACACTGAAGCTTTCTTT. Protein: CAWSAWDRPNTEAFF. The full variable domain, in which reference TRBV30 and TRBJ1-1 provide the parts outside the CDR3, is SQTIHQWPATLVQPVGSPLSLECTVEGTSNPNLYWYRQAAGRGLQLLFYSVGIGQISSEVPQNLSASRPQDRQFILSSKKLLLSDSGFYLCAWSAWDRPNTEAFFGQGTRLTVV.

This sequence joins TRBV7-2 and TRBJ2-5; tentatively, D is TRBD1 or TRBD2 (5 bases each). Germline V CDR1 and CDR2: SGHTA, FQGNSA. The CDR3 extends over 13 amino acids. V was pared by 5 bases and J by 4 bases, with 11 bases between. The CDR3 spells CASSPSGGETQYF. The CDR3 DNA reads as TGTGCCAGCAGCCCAAGTGGGGGAGAGACCCAGTACTTC.